This record looks at one T cell receptor beta chain sequence and its context. RNA was extracted and reverse transcribed into cDNA as the sequencing template. Profiling relied on immunoSEQ multiplex PCR, and the TCRdb table lists in-frame clones only, not all of them. The sample holds approximately 150,000 clones; over 80% are singletons and the top ten take roughly 16%. This specimen belongs to a study of CD8+ T cells in alopecia areata. Study details: The drug, tofacitinib, lasted 6 to 18 months, followed by 6 months off drug.

The CDR3 covers 17 residues. Germline V gene sequence: CDR1 SGHDT, CDR2 YYEEEE. Losses at the gene ends were 2 bases for V and 0 bases for J; bases not matched to a gene: 6. The receptor comes from a human donor with alopecia areata. Source: CD8+ T cells sorted from blood, taken at week 0. The rearrangement joins TRBV5-6 to TRBJ1-5; 9 bases match TRBD1. CDR3 nucleotides: TGTGCCAGCAGCTTCGGGACAGGGAGTCATAGCAATCAGCCCCAGCATTTT. This codes for CASSFGTGSHSNQPQHF.